Below are 7 T cell receptor beta chains sequenced from a single sample in a study of early T cells in non-severe SARS-CoV-2 infection. TCRdb processed the 5' RACE reads anew with MiXCR; each CDR3 protein has one entry. Here the sample spans fewer than 85,000 distinct CDR3 sequences, approximately 12% being singletons. Sample: whole blood. These receptors were collected from an adult who was a healthcare worker with PCR-confirmed SARS-CoV-2 infection or an uninfected control (not recorded which).

This clonotype has a count of ten or more. This chain connects TRBV6-1 to TRBJ2-1; TRBD1 is a possible D gene (6 bases). V was shortened by 0 bases and J by 12 bases, with 15 bases between the two germline ends. This CDR3 is 14 amino acids long. Germline V lookup: CDR1 MNHNS, CDR2 SASEGT. CDR3 loop: CASSEASQGKGQFF. The CDR3, as DNA: TGTGCCAGCAGTGAAGCGAGTCAGGGGAAAGGGCAGTTCTTC.

The V and J genes are TRBV7-3 and TRBJ1-1; possibly TRBD1 for D (6 bases). The ends were cut back, 6 bases at V and 5 bases at J, with 16 bases in the middle. The CDR3 extends over 14 amino acids. CDR1 SGHTA and CDR2 FQGTGA come from the germline V gene. CDR3 bases: TGTGCCAGCAGGGCAGGGGCCCTACGGACTGAAGCTTTCTTT. The encoded protein is CASRAGALRTEAFF.

The sample holds a few counts of this clonotype. The V and J genes are TRBV6-5 and TRBJ1-2; TRBD1 matches at 7 bases. The CDR3 has 13 residues. The V and J ends lost 6 bases and 4 bases, in that order; junction bases with no gene match: 5. Germline-derived CDR1 and CDR2 are MNHEY and SVGAGI. The CDR3 nucleotides read TGTGCCAGCAGCTCAAACAGGGGCTATGGCTACACCTTC. Translation gives CASSSNRGYGYTF.

The genes are TRBV7-6 and TRBJ2-3; 11 nucleotides line up with TRBD2. V was pared by 5 bases and J by 2 bases, with 6 bases of the junction left unmatched. The CDR3 contains 16 residues. CDR1 and CDR2 from the germline V gene are SGHVS and FNYEAQ. Here the CDR3 DNA reads TGTGCCAGCAGCCCAAGTAGCGGGGGGGTCACAGATACGCAGTATTTT. This encodes CASSPSSGGVTDTQYF.

This chain links TRBV20-1 with TRBJ2-7, with TRBD2 matching 8 bases. Trimming at V came to 3 bases and at J to 6 bases, leaving 7 bases not matched to a gene. The germline gives CDR1 DFQATT, CDR2 SNEGSKA (reference sequence). This CDR3 region has 13 residues. The CDR3 sequence is CSASRGGNSEQYF. CDR3 sequence (DNA): TGCAGTGCTAGCCGGGGGGGAAACTCCGAGCAGTACTTC.

The chain has TRBV20-1 and TRBJ2-1; TRBD1 might be the D (5 bases). There are 15 residues in the CDR3. The V gene lost 1 base and the J gene lost 4 bases, with 14 bases spanning the gap. Looked up from germline, CDR1 is DFQATT and CDR2 is SNEGSKA (reference sequence). In DNA, the CDR3 is TGCAGTGCTAGAGTCCGGTTTAGGGGATACAATGAGCAGTTCTTC. It specifies CSARVRFRGYNEQFF.

This clonotype was observed a handful of times. The chain uses TRBV12-3 or TRBV12-4 and TRBJ2-6; 9 bases align to TRBD2. The CDR3 consists of 17 residues. V lost 5 bases and J lost 0; bases outside the gene matches: 5. CDR3: CASSPRGGSSGANVLTF. In DNA form, the CDR3 reads TGTGCCAGCAGTCCGCGGGGGGGCAGCTCTGGGGCCAACGTCCTGACTTTC.